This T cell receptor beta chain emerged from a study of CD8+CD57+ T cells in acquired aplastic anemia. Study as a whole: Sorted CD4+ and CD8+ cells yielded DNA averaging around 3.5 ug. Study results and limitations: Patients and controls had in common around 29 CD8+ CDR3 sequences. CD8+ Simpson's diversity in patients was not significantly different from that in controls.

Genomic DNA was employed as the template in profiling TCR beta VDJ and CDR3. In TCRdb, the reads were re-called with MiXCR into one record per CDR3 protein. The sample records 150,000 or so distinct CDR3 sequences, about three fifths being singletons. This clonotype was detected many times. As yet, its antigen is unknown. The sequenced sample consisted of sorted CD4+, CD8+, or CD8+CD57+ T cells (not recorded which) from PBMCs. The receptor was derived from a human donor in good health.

The CDR3 DNA follows: TGTGCCAGTAGTATAGTTCCACAGGGTTTCGACACTGAAGCTTTCTTT. Its translation: CASSIVPQGFDTEAFF. J is TRBJ1-1 and V is TRBV19; tentatively, D is TRBD1 (6 bases). CDR1 is LNHDA and CDR2 is SQIVND in the germline V gene (reference sequence). Trimming shortened V by 1 base and J by 3 bases, and 15 bases separated the two germline ends. This CDR3 region has 16 residues. Variable domain in full (rest from reference TRBV19 and TRBJ1-1): DGGITQSPKYLFRKEGQNVTLSCEQNLNHDAMYWYRQDPGQGLRLIYYSQIVNDFQKGDIAEGYSVSREKKESFPLTVTSAQKNPTAFYLCASSIVPQGFDTEAFFGQGTRLTVV.